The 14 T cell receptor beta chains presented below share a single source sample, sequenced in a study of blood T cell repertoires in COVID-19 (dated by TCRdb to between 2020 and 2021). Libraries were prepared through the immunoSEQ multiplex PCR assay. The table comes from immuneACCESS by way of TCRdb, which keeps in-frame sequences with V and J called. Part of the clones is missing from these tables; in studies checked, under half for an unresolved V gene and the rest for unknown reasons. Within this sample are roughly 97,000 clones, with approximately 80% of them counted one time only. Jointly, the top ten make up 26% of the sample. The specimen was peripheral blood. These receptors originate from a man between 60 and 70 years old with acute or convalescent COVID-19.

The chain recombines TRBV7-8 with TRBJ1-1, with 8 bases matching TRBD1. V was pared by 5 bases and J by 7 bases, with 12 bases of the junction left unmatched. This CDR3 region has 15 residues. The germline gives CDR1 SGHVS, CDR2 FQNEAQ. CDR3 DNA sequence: TGTGCCAGCAGCAGAGGACGGACAGGGACCGATGAAGCTTTCTTT. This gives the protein CASSRGRTGTDEAFF.

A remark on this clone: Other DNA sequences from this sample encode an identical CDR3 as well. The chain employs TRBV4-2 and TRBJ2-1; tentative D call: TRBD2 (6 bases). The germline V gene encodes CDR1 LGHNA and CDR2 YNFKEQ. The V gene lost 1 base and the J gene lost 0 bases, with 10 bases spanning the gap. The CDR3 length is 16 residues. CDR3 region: CASSQGGTSSYNEQFF. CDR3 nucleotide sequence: TGTGCCAGCAGCCAAGGGGGGACTTCCTCCTACAATGAGCAGTTCTTC.

CDR3 DNA sequence: TGTGCCAGTAGGGGAGGGGATGCTGGGGCCAACGTCCTGACTTTC. This encodes CASRGGDAGANVLTF. This chain uses TRBV19 with TRBJ2-6; 7 bases map to TRBD2. J gave up 2 bases and V 6 bases, and 4 bases lay outside the gene matches. The CDR3 is 15 residues long. The germline V gene encodes CDR1 LNHDA and CDR2 SQIVND (reference sequence).

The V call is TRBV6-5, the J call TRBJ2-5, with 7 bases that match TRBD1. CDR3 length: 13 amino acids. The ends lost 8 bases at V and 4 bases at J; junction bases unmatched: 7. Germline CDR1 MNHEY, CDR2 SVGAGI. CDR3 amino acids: CASAGGPVETQYF. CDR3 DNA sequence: TGTGCCAGCGCAGGGGGTCCTGTAGAGACCCAGTACTTC.

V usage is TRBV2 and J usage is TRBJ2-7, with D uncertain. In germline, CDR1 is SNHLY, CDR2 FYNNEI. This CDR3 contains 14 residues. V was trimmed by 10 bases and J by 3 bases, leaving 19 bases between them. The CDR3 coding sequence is TGTGCCACCGTAGGCCAGGATAGGCGCTACGAGCAGTACTTC. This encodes CATVGQDRRYEQYF.

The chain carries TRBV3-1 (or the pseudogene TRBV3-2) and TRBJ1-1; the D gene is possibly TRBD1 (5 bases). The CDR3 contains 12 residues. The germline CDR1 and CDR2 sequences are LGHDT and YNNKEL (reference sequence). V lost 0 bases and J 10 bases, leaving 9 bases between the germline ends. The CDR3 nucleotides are TGTGCCAGCAGCCAAGAAGGTAGGGGAGCTTTCTTT. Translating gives CASSQEGRGAFF.

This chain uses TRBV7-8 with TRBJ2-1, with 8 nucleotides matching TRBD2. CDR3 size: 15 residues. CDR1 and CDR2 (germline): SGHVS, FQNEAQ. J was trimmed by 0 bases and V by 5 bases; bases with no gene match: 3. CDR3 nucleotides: TGTGCCAGCAGCCCGGGACTAGGCTCCTACAATGAGCAGTTCTTC. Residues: CASSPGLGSYNEQFF.

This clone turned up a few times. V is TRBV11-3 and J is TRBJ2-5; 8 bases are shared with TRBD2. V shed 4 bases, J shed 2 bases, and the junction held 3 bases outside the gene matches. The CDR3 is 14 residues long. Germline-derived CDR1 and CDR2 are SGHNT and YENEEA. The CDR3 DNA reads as TGTGCCAGCAGCTATAGCGGGACACAAGAGACCCAGTACTTC. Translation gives CASSYSGTQETQYF.

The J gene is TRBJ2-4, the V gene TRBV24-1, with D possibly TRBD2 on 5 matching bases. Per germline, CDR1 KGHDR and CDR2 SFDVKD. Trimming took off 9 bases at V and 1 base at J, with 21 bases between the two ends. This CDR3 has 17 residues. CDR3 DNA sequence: TGTGCCACCGAAGGGAATTTGAACGGGAAGGCCAAAAACATTCAGTACTTC. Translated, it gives CATEGNLNGKAKNIQYF.

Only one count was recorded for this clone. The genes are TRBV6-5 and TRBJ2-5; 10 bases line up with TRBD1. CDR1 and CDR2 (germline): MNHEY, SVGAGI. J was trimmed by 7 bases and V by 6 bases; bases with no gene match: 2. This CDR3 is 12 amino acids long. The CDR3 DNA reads TGTGCCAGCAGAGGACAGGGGGGGACCCAGTACTTC. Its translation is CASRGQGGTQYF.

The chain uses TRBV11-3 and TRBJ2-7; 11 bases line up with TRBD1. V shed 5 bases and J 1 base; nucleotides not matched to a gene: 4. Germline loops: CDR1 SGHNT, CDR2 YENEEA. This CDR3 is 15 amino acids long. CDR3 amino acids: CASSTRDRGSYEQYV. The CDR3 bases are TGTGCCAGCAGCACCCGGGACAGGGGGTCCTACGAGCAGTACGTC.

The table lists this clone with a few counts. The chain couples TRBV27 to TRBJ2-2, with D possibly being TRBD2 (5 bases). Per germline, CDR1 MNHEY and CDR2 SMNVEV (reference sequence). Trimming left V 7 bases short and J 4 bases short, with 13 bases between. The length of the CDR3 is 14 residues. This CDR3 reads CASKAVRITGELFF. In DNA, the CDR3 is TGTGCCAGCAAAGCGGTCCGGATCACCGGGGAGCTGTTTTTT.

The CDR3 reads CASSLGRVQARTGELFF. The CDR3 coding sequence is TGTGCCAGCAGCTTGGGCAGGGTTCAGGCGCGCACCGGGGAGCTGTTTTTT. The chain combines TRBV5-5 with TRBJ2-2; D is perhaps TRBD1 (5 bases). Germline V gene data show CDR1 as SGHKS and CDR2 as YYEKEE (reference sequence). The CDR3 totals 17 residues. The V gene lost 0 bases and the J gene lost 4 bases, with 16 bases spanning the gap.

The CDR3 here is CASSYDTGDGYTF. For the CDR3, the DNA is TGTGCCAGCAGTTACGATACAGGGGACGGCTACACCTTC. The J gene is TRBJ1-2, the V gene TRBV6-2 or TRBV6-3; 7 nucleotides align to TRBD1. Germline V lookup: CDR1 MNHEY, CDR2 SVGEGT. J was trimmed by 8 bases and V by 2 bases; bases with no gene match: 5. The CDR3 runs to 13 residues.